The T cell receptor beta chain described here comes from a study of patients and donors after allogeneic stem cell transplantation. TCRdb redid the calling of the RT-PCR reads with MiXCR, one entry per CDR3 protein. Of about 74,000 distinct CDR3 sequences in the sample, around a quarter are singletons; the top ten hold more than 25%. Sample: blood, either unsorted or a sorted T cell fraction (not recorded which). This clonotype was sampled from a human donor who was either an allogeneic HSCT recipient or a stem cell or donor lymphocyte infusion donor (not recorded which). It is not recorded whose cells these are; they may come from a transplant donor.

CDR3 coding DNA: TGTGCCAGCAGTTCAACCGGGACAGGGGTCCACGAGCAGTACTTC. Amino acid sequence: CASSSTGTGVHEQYF. The chain is built from TRBV2 and TRBJ2-7; 10 bases map to TRBD1. The J segment lost 5 bases and the V segment lost 5 bases, leaving 9 bases of the junction unmatched. From germline, CDR1 is SNHLY and CDR2 FYNNEI. The CDR3 covers 15 residues.